The clone carrying this TCR beta chain occurred once. Its target is unknown. The related graft donor's blood sample was taken on the day of bone marrow donation. The naive gate required viable CD3+CD4+ or CD3+CD8+ cells with CCR7+CD45RA+CD45RO-CD95-CD27+CD28+ phenotype. Assay used: immunoSEQ multiplex PCR; TCRdb lists only in-frame clones, some missing. The table shows 7,000 to 10,000 clones, with approximately 98% occurring only once. The data were obtained in a study of T cells after posttransplantation cyclophosphamide. Overall study findings and caveats: Donor CD8+ memory clones often dominated recipient blood repertoires at later times. TRB clonality was highly associated with recipient CMV seropositivity and reactivation.

Germline CDR1 MNHNY, CDR2 SVGAGI (reference sequence). This CDR3 has 13 residues. The clonotype was recovered from a man aged 50 to 59 in good health, CMV-negative, and a related stem cell transplant donor. Input material: naive CD8+ T cells sorted from PBMCs. The rearrangement uses TRBV6-6 and TRBJ2-5, with D uncertain. The DNA end favors TRBJ2-7, so the J call may be wrong. The DNA of the CDR3 is TGTGCCAGCAGTTACTCAGAGTTCTACGAGCAGTACTTC. As protein: CASSYSEFYEQYF.